This T cell receptor beta chain emerged from a study of CD8 T cells in ankylosing spondylitis. A note on this clonotype: The antigen is undetermined.

The authors made TCR beta libraries by quantitative 5'-RACE with molecular barcodes. Via MiXCR, TCRdb re-called the 5' RACE reads, giving one row per CDR3 protein. The table has about 440,000 distinct CDR3 sequences, approximately 17% seen once. Study-level points and caveats: About 8 highly homologous variants made up a TCR beta motif, and this motif appeared characteristic of ankylosing spondylitis blood. Disease-linked clones were reportedly significantly enriched in matched ankylosing spondylitis synovial fluid. Some of these motif variants have turned up before, in reports on reactive arthritis synovial fluid and blood. Disease-linked clones were CD8+ and relatively rare in peripheral blood.

Germline values: CDR1 LNHNV, CDR2 YYDKDF (reference sequence). The CDR3 totals 14 residues. Trimming removed 1 base at V and 9 bases at J, with 16 bases between. The sequence came from a male donor with ankylosing spondylitis. This rearrangement joins TRBV15 to TRBJ2-7; D is perhaps TRBD2 (6 bases). Sequenced material: blood, either unsorted or a sorted T cell fraction (not recorded which). DNA of the CDR3: TGTGCCACCAGCAGAGTAGCGGCGGAGAAGGCGCAGTACTTC. As protein: CATSRVAAEKAQYF.